These 27 T cell receptor beta chains were sequenced from one sample in a study of T cells after yellow fever vaccination. TCRdb reprocessed the 5' RACE reads via MiXCR and lists one record per CDR3 protein. The sample lists 450,000 to 600,000 distinct CDR3 sequences; approximately 13% were seen once. Specimen: PBMCs, collected on the day of the yellow fever booster vaccination. The origin of the receptors is a man aged 25 to 40 who received the YFV17D yellow fever vaccine.

A few counts support this clonotype. This chain joins TRBV5-1 and TRBJ1-1; no firm D call. This CDR3 contains 12 residues. In germline, CDR1 is SGHRS, CDR2 YFSETQ. V was cut by 0 bases and J by 3 bases, with 3 bases left in between. Here the CDR3 DNA reads TGCGCCAGCAGCTTGGGGGACACTGAAGCTTTCTTT. It codes for CASSLGDTEAFF.

CDR3 DNA: TGCAGCTCTGGGACCCCTGGAGATACGCAGTATTTT. Amino acids: CSSGTPGDTQYF. V is TRBV29-1 and J is TRBJ2-3; D may match TRBD1 or TRBD2 (5 bases each). There are 12 residues in the CDR3. CDR1 is SQVTM, CDR2 ANQGSEA, per germline. V was cut by 8 bases and J by 5 bases, with 14 bases left in between.

The V and J genes are TRBV6-2 or TRBV6-3 and TRBJ2-4, with D possibly being TRBD2 (5 bases). In germline, CDR1 is MNHEY, CDR2 SVGEGT. Trimming took off 0 bases at V and 6 bases at J, with 12 bases between the two ends. The CDR3 runs 15 residues. The CDR3 DNA sequence: TGTGCCAGCAGTTACTCGACCGGAGCGGCAAACATTCAGTACTTC. Its protein is CASSYSTGAANIQYF.

V is TRBV20-1 and J is TRBJ2-1; unclear D gene. The CDR3 contains 12 residues. Germline CDR1 is DFQATT and CDR2 is SNEGSKA (reference sequence). The ends were cut back, 2 bases at V and 4 bases at J, with 6 bases in the middle. The CDR3 region is CSARFGYNEQFF. In DNA, the CDR3 is TGCAGTGCTAGATTCGGGTACAATGAGCAGTTCTTC.

Only a few counts were recorded for this clonotype. The V call is TRBV14, the J call TRBJ2-7; a possible D gene is TRBD2 (6 bases). The length of the CDR3 is 17 residues. From germline, CDR1 is SGHDN and CDR2 FVKESK. Trimming took 4 bases from V and 2 from J, leaving 21 bases between them. The DNA of the CDR3 is TGTGCCAGCAGCCGGAACACGGGACTCTGGGAACCCTACGAGCAGTACTTC. Its protein product is CASSRNTGLWEPYEQYF.

The rearrangement joins TRBV6-5 to TRBJ2-2, with 7 bases lining up with TRBD2. The trim removed 0 bases at V and 0 bases at J, leaving 1 base unmatched. The CDR3 length is 16 residues. Per germline, CDR1 MNHEY and CDR2 SVGAGI. The CDR3 DNA reads TGTGCCAGCAGTTACTCCGGGAGGCCGAACACCGGGGAGCTGTTTTTT. Its protein is CASSYSGRPNTGELFF.

This clonotype occurred a few times. The chain uses TRBV7-6 and TRBJ2-1; 8 bases fit TRBD2. CDR1 and CDR2 (germline): SGHVS, FNYEAQ. V was pared by 5 bases and J by 7 bases, with 22 bases of the junction left unmatched. This CDR3 region has 19 residues. As DNA, the CDR3 is TGTGCCAGCAGCCCCCAAACCGGGACTAGTAGGGGAAGCTCTAATGAGCAGTTCTTC. This sequence encodes CASSPQTGTSRGSSNEQFF.

There are a few counts of this clonotype. The chain employs TRBV20-1 and TRBJ2-5, with unresolved D. V lost 1 base, J lost 0 bases, and 9 bases lay in between. Germline CDR1 reads DFQATT; CDR2 reads SNEGSKA (reference sequence). This CDR3 has 14 residues. The CDR3 loop reads CSARVGKHQETQYF. CDR3 sequence (DNA): TGCAGTGCTAGAGTTGGTAAACACCAAGAGACCCAGTACTTC.

This clonotype was picked up many times. V usage is TRBV6-2 or TRBV6-3 and J usage is TRBJ2-1; a weak D match, TRBD1 (6 bases). Trimming stripped 7 bases from V and 1 base from J, with 20 bases between. CDR1 MNHEY and CDR2 SVGEGT come from the germline V gene. The CDR3 extends over 17 amino acids. The DNA for the CDR3 is TGTGCCAGCACTTCCCTGCTAGGGGGACATTCCTACAATGAGCAGTTCTTC. Its translation: CASTSLLGGHSYNEQFF.

The gene calls are TRBV12-3 or TRBV12-4 and TRBJ2-1, with no clear D. This CDR3 comprises 14 residues. V lost 5 bases and J 2 bases, leaving 10 bases between the germline ends. The CDR3 DNA follows: TGTGCCAGCAGTCTGATCGACCCCTACAATGAGCAGTTCTTC. Translated: CASSLIDPYNEQFF.

V and J are TRBV7-9 and TRBJ2-5, with TRBD2 matching over 7 bases. The CDR3 is made up of 14 amino acids. The junction had 11 bases not matched to a gene; V was cut back by 8 bases and J by 5 bases. CDR1 and CDR2 from the germline V gene are SEHNR and FQNEAQ (reference sequence). The CDR3 DNA follows: TGTGCCAGCCGTCGCGGCGGGAGTGTGGAGACCCAGTACTTC. Amino acids: CASRRGGSVETQYF.

This chain joins TRBV12-3 or TRBV12-4 and TRBJ2-3; D is ambiguous. V shed 6 bases and J shed 5 bases, with 9 bases lying between them. The CDR3 sequence is 12 residues long. The CDR3 spells CASRTRLDTQYF. The CDR3 DNA sequence: TGTGCCAGCAGAACCCGACTAGATACGCAGTATTTT.

There are a few counts of this clonotype. The genes are TRBV19 and TRBJ2-3, with TRBD1 matching over 8 bases. The CDR3 spans 16 residues. Germline trimming cut 4 bases from V and 5 bases from J; bases unmatched to any gene: 11. Germline lookup yields CDR1 LNHDA and CDR2 SQIVND (reference sequence). CDR3 sequence reads: CASSSQRTGGKDTQYF. For the CDR3, the DNA is TGTGCCAGTAGTAGTCAACGTACAGGGGGAAAAGATACGCAGTATTTT.

About this clonotype itself: A read error is possible here, since a much larger clone lies one base away. V usage is TRBV6-2 or TRBV6-3 and J usage is TRBJ2-5; D unclear. Trimming pared 6 bases from V and 5 bases from J, leaving 4 bases between. The CDR3 totals 10 residues. Germline V gene lookup returns CDR1 MNHEY and CDR2 SVGEGT. DNA for the CDR3: TGTGCCAGCAGGGAGGAGACCCAGTACTTC. It encodes CASREETQYF.

The table lists this clonotype with a few counts. This chain connects TRBV6-1 to TRBJ2-1, with 7 bases aligning to TRBD2. The CDR3 consists of 13 residues. Unmatched junction bases numbered 13, after V lost 11 bases and J lost 9 bases. Per the germline V gene, CDR1 is MNHNS and CDR2 is SASEGT. The DNA of the CDR3 is TGTGCCGTCTCGGGGCGGGAGTATTCTGAGCAGTTCTTC. Protein sequence: CAVSGREYSEQFF.

This clonotype was seen a few times. As DNA, the CDR3 is TGTGCCATCAGTGACAGATTAGGGAGAGAGCAGTACTTC. Protein product: CAISDRLGREQYF. V is TRBV10-3 and J is TRBJ2-7; D may be TRBD2 (5 bases). From germline, CDR1 is ENHRY and CDR2 SYGVKD. Deletions cut 3 bases from V and 7 bases from J, with 13 bases between. The CDR3 runs to 13 residues.

This clonotype was observed a handful of times. V is TRBV5-1 and J is TRBJ2-7, with TRBD1 matching 10 bases. V gave up 4 bases and J gave up 3 bases; unmatched junction bases: 4. The V gene's germline CDR1 is SGHRS and CDR2 YFSETQ. The CDR3 is 14 residues long. CDR3 amino acids: CASSGGQGYYEQYF. CDR3 sequence (DNA): TGCGCCAGCAGCGGGGGACAGGGGTACTACGAGCAGTACTTC.

This clonotype was counted only a few times. The chain joins TRBV14 to TRBJ2-7; D is unclear. The V and J ends lost 4 bases and 7 bases respectively, with 8 bases between them. CDR1 and CDR2 from the germline V gene are SGHDN and FVKESK. This CDR3 is 11 amino acids long. CDR3 sequence: CASSPGEEQYF. CDR3 DNA: TGTGCCAGCAGCCCCGGAGAGGAGCAGTACTTC.

This clonotype occurred a few times. The chain joins TRBV20-1 to TRBJ2-7; D might be TRBD1 or TRBD2, each matching 5 bases. Germline V CDR1 and CDR2: DFQATT, SNEGSKA (reference sequence). This CDR3 is 14 amino acids long. V was cut by 3 bases and J by 7 bases, with 19 bases left in between. The CDR3 loop reads CSASPAGTSWEQYF. As DNA, the CDR3 is TGCAGTGCTAGCCCGGCAGGGACGTCTTGGGAGCAGTACTTC.

The genes are TRBV19 and TRBJ1-5; 9 bases agree with TRBD1. Germline V gene lookup returns CDR1 LNHDA and CDR2 SQIVND (reference sequence). The CDR3 totals 18 residues. Trimming cost V 3 bases and J 0 bases; bases outside gene matches: 9. The DNA for the CDR3 is TGTGCCAGTAGTATTCGCGGGACAGGGTTGAGTAGCAATCAGCCCCAGCATTTT. Protein product: CASSIRGTGLSSNQPQHF.

This clonotype was detected only a few times. This chain joins TRBV6-1 and TRBJ2-7, with D possibly being TRBD1 (6 bases). This CDR3 has 13 amino acids. CDR1 MNHNS and CDR2 SASEGT come from the germline V gene. The ends were cut back, 7 bases at V and 7 bases at J, with 17 bases in the middle. CDR3: CASKAGDHMEQYF. The CDR3 DNA sequence: TGTGCCAGCAAGGCAGGGGATCATATGGAGCAGTACTTC.

The chain combines TRBV6-5 with TRBJ2-5; TRBD1 matches 9 bases. V shed 4 bases, J shed 6 bases, and the junction held 15 bases outside the gene matches. The CDR3 totals 17 residues. Germline V gene lookup returns CDR1 MNHEY and CDR2 SVGAGI. This CDR3 is CASSSFPPGTGRKTQYF. DNA for the CDR3: TGTGCCAGCAGTTCGTTCCCTCCCGGGACAGGGAGGAAGACCCAGTACTTC.

The chain couples TRBV23-1 to TRBJ2-4; D assignment may be TRBD1 or TRBD2 (7 bases each). TRBV23-1 is noted as an ORF with a role that remains uncertain. The V gene lost 8 bases and the J gene lost 0 bases, with 20 bases spanning the gap. The CDR3 contains 17 residues. The CDR3 spells CASPHQGGRGAKNIQYF. The CDR3 region has the DNA TGCGCCAGCCCCCACCAGGGGGGGCGCGGAGCCAAAAACATTCAGTACTTC.

The chain recombines TRBV5-8 with TRBJ2-7, with D possibly called TRBD1 or TRBD2 (5 bases each). CDR1 and CDR2 (germline): SGHTS, YDEGEE. CDR3 length: 17 residues. Deletions cut 6 bases from V and 2 bases from J, with 24 bases between. The CDR3 region has the DNA TGTGCCAGCACCCCTCAGCCGGGGACCCTGCTACCCTACGAGCAGTACTTC. This translates into CASTPQPGTLLPYEQYF.

This clonotype was counted only a few times. The chain joins TRBV5-1 to TRBJ2-3; D call uncertain. This CDR3 contains 15 residues. V lost 0 bases to trimming and J lost 6 bases, with 14 bases between them. Per the germline V gene, CDR1 is SGHRS and CDR2 is YFSETQ. CDR3 sequence reads: CASSLVVGPHDTQYF. CDR3 coding DNA: TGCGCCAGCAGCTTGGTGGTCGGACCACATGATACGCAGTATTTT.

This clonotype has at least ten counts. Written as DNA, the CDR3 is TGTGCCAGCAGCTTAGCGGGTTTAACTGGCAGGGTAACTGAAGCTTTCTTT. Its protein product is CASSLAGLTGRVTEAFF. The rearrangement links TRBV7-8 to TRBJ1-1; possible D gene TRBD1, 5 bases. The germline V gene has CDR1 SGHVS and CDR2 FQNEAQ. The CDR3 spans 17 residues. Between the trimmed V and J ends, which lost 0 bases and 5 bases, there was a span of 19 bases.

This chain connects TRBV7-9 to TRBJ2-1; TRBD2 agrees at 9 bases. The CDR3 has 15 residues. CDR1 and CDR2 from the germline V gene are SEHNR and FQNEAQ (reference sequence). V was pared by 8 bases and J by 4 bases, with 9 bases of the junction left unmatched. CDR3 DNA sequence: TGTGCCAGCCAAACCGGGACTAGCAATTACAATGAGCAGTTCTTC. As protein: CASQTGTSNYNEQFF. Full variable domain (remainder filled in from reference TRBV7-9 and TRBJ2-1): DTGVSQNPRHKITKRGQNVTFRCDPISEHNRLYWYRQTLGQGPEFLTYFQNEAQLEKSRLLSDRFSAERPKGSFSTLEIQRTEQGDSAMYLCASQTGTSNYNEQFFGPGTRLTVL.